The present entry profiles one TCR beta chain with its context. The antigen is unknown. Primers: 60 Vbeta forward and 13 Jbeta reverse. Libraries were prepared by immunoSEQ multiplex PCR; TCRdb keeps only in-frame clonotypes and omits some of them. This sample has tens of thousands of clones, with 80% found just once. These data belong to a study of cytomegalovirus exposure and HLA in healthy donors. General study findings and limits: CMV serostatus stood as the only immune exposure information on hand. Further analysis was carried out later, and it showed several of the most significant clusters appearing linked to common viral pathogens.

All donors participated as healthy donors of bone marrow. The CDR3 contains 11 residues. Trimming shortened V by 5 bases and J by 7 bases, and 9 bases separated the two germline ends. Germline CDR1 and CDR2: SGHDT and YYEEEE. This TCR was recovered from a male donor in good health and CMV-seronegative. The chain employs TRBV5-6 and TRBJ1-1; D call uncertain. Sequenced material: PBMCs. In DNA form, the CDR3 reads TGTGCCAGCAGGTTCACAGATGAAGCTTTCTTT. This translates into CASRFTDEAFF.